This T cell receptor (beta chain) was sequenced in a study of control samples from healthy donors and cancer patients. This table comes from immunoSEQ multiplex PCR, and its TCRdb copy is limited to in-frame clones, with some not included. In the table there are approximately 180,000 clones, around 94% of which are singletons. The origin of this receptor is a woman younger than 35 in good health. The sample comprised blood.

CDR3 bases: TGTGCCATCAGTGATTCCGGGACCCAGGGTACCGGGGAGCTGTTTTTT. Residues: CAISDSGTQGTGELFF. The V and J genes are TRBV10-3 and TRBJ2-2, with D perhaps matching TRBD1 or TRBD2 (5 bases each). Germline-derived CDR1 and CDR2 are ENHRY and SYGVKD. The V and J ends lost 3 bases and 5 bases respectively, with 16 bases between them. CDR3 length equals 16 residues.